This TCR beta chain was recorded in a study of lymphopenia after photon versus proton radiotherapy. The data were produced by immunoSEQ multiplex PCR, yet TCRdb's version contains in-frame clones alone and is incomplete. Of roughly 12,000 clones listed, about 88% are singletons. The V gene end was trimmed by 2 bases and the J gene end by 7 bases; junction bases not matched to a gene: 11. From germline, CDR1 is ENHRY and CDR2 SYGVKD. This CDR3 region has 16 residues. This chain connects TRBV10-3 to TRBJ1-2, with 9 bases that match TRBD1. The origin of this receptor is a man in his sixties with pancreatic cancer. The sample consisted of peripheral blood, taken from a patient treated with photon-based radiotherapy. The CDR3 DNA is TGTGCCATCAGTGAGCGTATGGGGGGACAGGGTATTGGCTACACCTTC. Translating gives CAISERMGGQGIGYTF.